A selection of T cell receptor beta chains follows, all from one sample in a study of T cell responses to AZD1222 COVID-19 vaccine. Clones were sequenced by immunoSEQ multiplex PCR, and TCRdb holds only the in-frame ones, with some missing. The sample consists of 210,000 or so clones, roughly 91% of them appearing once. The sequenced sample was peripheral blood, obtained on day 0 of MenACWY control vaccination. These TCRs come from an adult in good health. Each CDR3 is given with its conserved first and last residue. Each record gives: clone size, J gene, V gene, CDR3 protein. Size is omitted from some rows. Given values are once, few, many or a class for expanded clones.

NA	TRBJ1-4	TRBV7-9	CASSLAEGRLEKLFF
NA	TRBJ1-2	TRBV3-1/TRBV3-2	CASSQGTGPTTF
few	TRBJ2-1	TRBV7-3	CASSLLGTGGYNEQFF
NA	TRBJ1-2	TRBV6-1	CASSEWTGKYGYTF
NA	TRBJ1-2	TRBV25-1	CASTPTGGGANYGYTF
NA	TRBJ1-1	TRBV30	CAWSVRQGGKAFF
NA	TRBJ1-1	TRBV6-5	CASSPGRMNTEAFF
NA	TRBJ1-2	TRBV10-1	CASSEFLQGLPNYGYTF
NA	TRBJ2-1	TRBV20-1	CSAYFNEQFF
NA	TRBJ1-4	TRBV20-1	CSASRAGDEKLFF
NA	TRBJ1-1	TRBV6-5	CASSYRGGLEAFF
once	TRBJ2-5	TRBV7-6	CASSSIEGLRMGTQYF
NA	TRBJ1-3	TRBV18	CASSPGTGGNTIYF
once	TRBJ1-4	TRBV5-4	CASSLSGTDNEKLFF
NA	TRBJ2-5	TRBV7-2	CASSLGTSGGQETQYF
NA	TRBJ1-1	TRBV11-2	CASSLSGTGQNTEAFF
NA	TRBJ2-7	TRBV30	CAWSATGPYEQYF
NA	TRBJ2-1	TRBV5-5	CASTGGGGAGGLIYNEQFF
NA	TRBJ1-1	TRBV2	CASSGRGGRGSDTEAFF
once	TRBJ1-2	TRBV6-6	CASSRGQAYGYTF
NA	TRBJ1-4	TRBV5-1	CASSFRSPTPGTNEKLFF
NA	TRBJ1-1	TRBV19	CASSIDLETEAFF
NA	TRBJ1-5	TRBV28	CASTPAWGNQPQHF
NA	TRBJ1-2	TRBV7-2	CASSLAGVGYGGYTF
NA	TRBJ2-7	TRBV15	CATSRDARGVYEQYF
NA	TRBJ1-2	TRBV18	CASSGDTYNYGYTF
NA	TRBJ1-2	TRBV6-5	CASRKRTPVDYTF
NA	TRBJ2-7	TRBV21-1	CAITGKDTEQYF
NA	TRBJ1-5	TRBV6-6	CASSYKGNQPQHF
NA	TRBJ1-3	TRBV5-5	CASSLGTGGNTIYF
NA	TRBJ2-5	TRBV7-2	CASSLVGETQYF
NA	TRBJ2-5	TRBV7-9	CASSLGRGIQETQYF
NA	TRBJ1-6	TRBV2	CASSLGLSLHF
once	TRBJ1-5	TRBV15	CATSRSEQSVSGNQPQHF
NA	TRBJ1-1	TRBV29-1	CSVEDAQGRTEAFF
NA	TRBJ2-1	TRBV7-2	CASSRKRGSSYNEQFF
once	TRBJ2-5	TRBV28	CASSLGGQETQYF
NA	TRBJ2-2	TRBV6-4	CASRPRDRASGELFF
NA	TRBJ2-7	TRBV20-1	CSFGVSYEQYF
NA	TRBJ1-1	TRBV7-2	CASSLGGQPEAFF
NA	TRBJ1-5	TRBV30	CAWSPTLGQNSNQPQHF
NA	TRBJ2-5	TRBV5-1	CASSLGGRAETQYF
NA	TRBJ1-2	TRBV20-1	CSALGPHGYTF
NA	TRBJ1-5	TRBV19	CASSIVGSWQPQHF
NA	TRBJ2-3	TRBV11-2	CASSTSTDTQYF
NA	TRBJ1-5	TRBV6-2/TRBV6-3	CASSYAGRYQPQHF
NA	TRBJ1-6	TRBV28	CASSGTQGANSPLHF
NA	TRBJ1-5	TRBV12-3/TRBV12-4	CASSFLNQPQHF
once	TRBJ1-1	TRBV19	CASVRVLGADTEAFF
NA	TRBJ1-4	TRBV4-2	CASSQDPGLEGGGEKLFF
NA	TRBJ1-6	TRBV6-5	CASSYGDRDFSPLHF
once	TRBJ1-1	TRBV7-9	CASSSGQPGGGTEAFF
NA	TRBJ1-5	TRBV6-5	CASRRTGSNQPQHF
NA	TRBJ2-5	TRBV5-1	CASSLVGLETQYF
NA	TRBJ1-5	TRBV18	CASSPGERPMSNQPQHF
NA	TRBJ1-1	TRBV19	CASIPQGVGGLAFF
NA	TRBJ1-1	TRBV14	CASSQQLSHTEAFF
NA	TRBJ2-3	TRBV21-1	CASSNRQSGDDTQYF
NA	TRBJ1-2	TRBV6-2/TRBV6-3	CASSRDTGSYGYTF